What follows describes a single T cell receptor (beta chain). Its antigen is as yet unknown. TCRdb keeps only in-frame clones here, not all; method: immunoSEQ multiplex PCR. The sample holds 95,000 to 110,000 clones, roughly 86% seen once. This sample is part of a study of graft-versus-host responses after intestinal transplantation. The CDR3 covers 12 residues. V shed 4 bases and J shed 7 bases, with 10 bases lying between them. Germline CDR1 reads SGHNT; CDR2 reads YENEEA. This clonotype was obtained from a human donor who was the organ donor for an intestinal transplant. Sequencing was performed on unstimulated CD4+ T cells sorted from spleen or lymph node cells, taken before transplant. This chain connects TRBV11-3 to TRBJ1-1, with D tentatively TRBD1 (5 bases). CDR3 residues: CASSSGRNEAFF. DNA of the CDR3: TGTGCCAGCAGCTCGGGACGGAATGAAGCTTTCTTT.